The table lists the clone carrying this T cell receptor beta chain with a few counts. Its antigen is currently unknown. The data derive from a study of CD8 T cells in ankylosing spondylitis. Study-level findings and limits: Disease-linked clones bore a CD8+ phenotype and were relatively rare in peripheral blood. The study identified a TCR beta motif of eight highly homologous variants that appeared characteristic of ankylosing spondylitis blood. Matched synovial fluid from ankylosing spondylitis patients was reported to be enriched for disease-linked clones.

Germline CDR1 DFQATT, CDR2 SNEGSKA (reference sequence). Trimming left V 5 bases short and J 3 bases short, with 13 bases between. The CDR3 runs to 13 residues. Construction of TCR beta libraries was performed using quantitative 5'-RACE with molecular barcodes. MiXCR, applied by TCRdb to the 5' RACE reads, yields one record per CDR3 protein. The sample includes around 250,000 distinct CDR3 sequences, over 30% of them seen just once. The TCR originated in a male donor with ankylosing spondylitis or in good health (not recorded which). Sequenced input: blood, either unsorted or a sorted T cell fraction (not recorded which). This rearrangement joins TRBV20-1 to TRBJ2-5, with a weak D call TRBD2 (6 bases). This CDR3 reads CSAPGSLKETQYF. DNA of the CDR3: TGCAGTGCTCCCGGGAGCCTTAAAGAGACCCAGTACTTC.